This TCR beta chain was sequenced in a study of blood T cell repertoires in COVID-19. Study as a whole: Samples representing acute and convalescent COVID-19 were sourced from the United States, Italy and Spain. Nucleic acid was either cDNA or gDNA, and it came from T cells, B-cell-depleted T cells, or PBMCs.

Measured with immunoSEQ multiplex PCR; TCRdb has only the in-frame clones, and not every one. The table has roughly 250,000 clones, approximately 83% seen once. It was during active infection that Seattle patients were enrolled and then longitudinally followed. V was pared by 5 bases and J by 5 bases, with 4 bases of the junction left unmatched. The CDR3 is 14 amino acids. The germline V gene encodes CDR1 SGHTA and CDR2 FQGNSA. The J gene is TRBJ1-5, the V gene TRBV7-2, with 9 bases matching TRBD1. The clonotype originates from a person aged 65-85 years with COVID-19, enrolled during active disease. The material sequenced was peripheral blood. The CDR3 region is CASSLRTGDQPQHF. Written as DNA, the CDR3 is TGTGCCAGCAGCCTAAGGACAGGGGATCAGCCCCAGCATTTT.